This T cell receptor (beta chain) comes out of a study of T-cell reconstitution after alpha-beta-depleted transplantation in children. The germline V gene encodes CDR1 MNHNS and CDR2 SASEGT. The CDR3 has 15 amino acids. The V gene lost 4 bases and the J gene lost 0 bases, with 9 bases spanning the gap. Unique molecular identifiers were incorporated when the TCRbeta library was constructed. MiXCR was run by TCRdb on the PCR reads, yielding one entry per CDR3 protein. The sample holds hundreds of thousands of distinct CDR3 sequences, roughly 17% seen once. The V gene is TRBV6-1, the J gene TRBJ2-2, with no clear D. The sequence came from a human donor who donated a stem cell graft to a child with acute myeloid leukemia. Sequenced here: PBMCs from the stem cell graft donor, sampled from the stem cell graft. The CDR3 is CASSVTFANTGELFF. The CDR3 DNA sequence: TGTGCCAGCAGTGTGACTTTCGCGAACACCGGGGAGCTGTTTTTT.